These 8 T cell receptor beta chains came from one sample sequenced in a study of OX40 agonist ivuxolimab in advanced cancers. TCRdb keeps only in-frame clones here, not all; method: immunoSEQ multiplex PCR. Among tens of thousands of clones listed, approximately 90% were seen once. The sample consisted of CD4+ or CD8+ T cells sorted from blood, taken in a trial of the OX40 agonist ivuxolimab. Every receptor here comes from an adult with an advanced solid tumor such as melanoma, head and neck, liver or kidney cancer.

The chain combines TRBV7-3 with TRBJ2-6, with 8 bases that match TRBD1. V dropped 0 bases and J dropped 0; count of bases not matched to a gene: 7. The CDR3 totals 19 residues. In germline, CDR1 is SGHTA, CDR2 FQGTGA. The chain's CDR3 is CASSLTSGGTASGANVLTF. CDR3 nucleotides: TGTGCCAGCAGCTTAACGTCAGGGGGCACTGCCTCTGGGGCCAACGTCCTGACTTTC.

The genes are TRBV7-6 and TRBJ2-2; a weak D match, TRBD2 (6 bases). Germline CDR1 is SGHVS and CDR2 is FNYEAQ. The CDR3 is 16 residues long. The V gene lost 5 bases and the J gene lost 5 bases, with 18 bases spanning the gap. In nucleotides, the CDR3 is TGTGCCAGCAGCCCGAACCGACTAGTTACAACCGGGGAGCTGTTTTTT. Translating it yields CASSPNRLVTTGELFF.

This chain connects TRBV5-1 to TRBJ2-2; 7 bases line up with TRBD1. V gave up 2 bases and J gave up 2 bases; unmatched junction bases: 3. This CDR3 contains 15 residues. Germline V gives CDR1 SGHRS, CDR2 YFSETQ. The CDR3 DNA reads as TGCGCCAGCAGCTTTGGGACAGCAAACACCGGGGAGCTGTTTTTT. Translated: CASSFGTANTGELFF. The whole variable domain, remainder taken from reference TRBV5-1 and TRBJ2-2, is KAGVTQTPRYLIKTRGQQVTLSCSPISGHRSVSWYQQTPGQGLQFLFEYFSETQRNKGNFPGRFSGRQFSNSRSEMNVSTLELGDSALYLCASSFGTANTGELFFGEGSRLTVL.

Within the sample, this clone is medium-sized. The rearrangement links TRBV5-8 to TRBJ2-6, with unresolved D. The V and J ends lost 0 bases and 3 bases respectively, with 4 bases between them. Looked up from germline, CDR1 is SGHTS and CDR2 is YDEGEE. The CDR3 loop spans 14 amino acids. CDR3 in amino acids: CASSLALGANVLTF. CDR3 bases: TGTGCCAGCAGCTTGGCCCTTGGGGCCAACGTCCTGACTTTC.

J is TRBJ2-7 and V is TRBV29-1; 13 positions match TRBD2. The CDR3 contains 14 residues. Germline loops: CDR1 SQVTM, CDR2 ANQGSEA. V was pared by 6 bases and J by 4 bases, with 6 bases of the junction left unmatched. CDR3 nucleotide sequence: TGCAGCGTGCGACCGGGACTAGCGGGGTACGAGCAGTACTTC. Protein product: CSVRPGLAGYEQYF.

The rearrangement uses TRBV7-2 and TRBJ2-6, with D uncertain. Germline V gene data show CDR1 as SGHTA and CDR2 as FQGNSA. Trimming left V 0 bases short and J 2 bases short, with 11 bases between. The CDR3 consists of 17 residues. The CDR3 protein is CASSLAPIRAGANVLTF. The CDR3 DNA reads as TGTGCCAGCAGCTTAGCCCCGATTAGGGCTGGGGCCAACGTCCTGACTTTC.

The chain recombines TRBV6-6 with TRBJ2-1; D might be TRBD1 (6 bases). The ends were cut back, 6 bases at V and 4 bases at J, with 13 bases in the middle. The CDR3 totals 14 residues. Germline V gives CDR1 MNHNY, CDR2 SVGAGI (reference sequence). In nucleotides, the CDR3 is TGTGCCAGCAGCAACCCGACAGGATACAATGAGCAGTTCTTC. It yields the protein CASSNPTGYNEQFF.

CDR3 amino acids: CASSITENSNQPQHF. The CDR3 region has the DNA TGTGCCAGTAGTATCACGGAAAATAGCAATCAGCCCCAGCATTTT. The chain employs TRBV19 and TRBJ1-5; D not resolved. This CDR3 has 15 amino acids. V was pared by 3 bases and J by 0 bases, with 9 bases between. The germline V gene encodes CDR1 LNHDA and CDR2 SQIVND (reference sequence). Based on the CDR3 plus reference TRBV19 and TRBJ1-5, the full variable domain is DGGITQSPKYLFRKEGQNVTLSCEQNLNHDAMYWYRQDPGQGLRLIYYSQIVNDFQKGDIAEGYSVSREKKESFPLTVTSAQKNPTAFYLCASSITENSNQPQHFGDGTRLSIL.